The 10 T cell receptor beta chains in this list originate from one sample, sequenced in a study of blood T cell repertoires in COVID-19. TCRdb keeps only in-frame clones here, not all; method: immunoSEQ multiplex PCR. This repertoire shows about 120,000 clones, 65% to 90% found once; its top ten account for roughly a tenth. Material for sequencing was peripheral blood. These receptors came from a man older than 75 with acute or convalescent COVID-19.

The gene calls are TRBV10-3 and TRBJ1-3, with 9 bases lining up with TRBD1. Germline V CDR1 and CDR2: ENHRY, SYGVKD. The CDR3 spans 15 residues. Losses at the gene ends were 6 bases for V and 4 bases for J; bases not matched to a gene: 7. CDR3 coding DNA: TGTGCCATCAGACTTACAGGGGGCTTCGGAAACACCATATATTTT. Translation: CAIRLTGGFGNTIYF.

The chain employs TRBV6-4 and TRBJ1-1; D gene unclear. The CDR3 has 13 residues. Trimming shortened V by 8 bases and J by 0 bases, and 10 bases separated the two germline ends. CDR1 is MRHNA, CDR2 SNTAGT, per germline. The CDR3 region is CASSNNMNTEAFF. The CDR3 DNA is TGTGCCAGCTCGAACAACATGAACACTGAAGCTTTCTTT.

This sequence joins TRBV7-2 and TRBJ1-4, with 8 bases that match TRBD1. Looked up from germline, CDR1 is SGHTA and CDR2 is FQGNSA. V dropped 5 bases and J dropped 3; count of bases not matched to a gene: 8. This CDR3 comprises 16 residues. In DNA, the CDR3 is TGTGCCAGCAGCACCGATCCGACAGGGGCTAATGAAAAACTGTTTTTT. It specifies CASSTDPTGANEKLFF.

The DNA for the CDR3 is TGTGCTAGTGGACCGGGACTAGCGGGAGGGAGGGGTGAGCAGTTCTTC. Translated: CASGPGLAGGRGEQFF. This chain uses TRBV12-5 with TRBJ2-1, with TRBD2 identical over 16 bases. The CDR3 runs to 16 residues. Germline values: CDR1 LGHNT, CDR2 FRNRAP. The J segment lost 9 bases and the V segment lost 6 bases, leaving 8 bases of the junction unmatched. Using reference TRBV12-5 and TRBJ2-1 for the parts outside the CDR3, the full variable domain is DARVTQTPRHKVTEMGQEVTMRCQPILGHNTVFWYRQTMMQGLELLAYFRNRAPLDDSGMPKDRFSAEMPDATLATLKIQPSEPRDSAVYFCASGPGLAGGRGEQFFGPGTRLTVL.

This clone was detected only a few times. The J gene is TRBJ2-7, the V gene TRBV19; weak D call: TRBD1 (5 bases). CDR1 LNHDA and CDR2 SQIVND come from the germline V gene (reference sequence). Trimming pared 5 bases from V and 0 bases from J, leaving 14 bases between. The CDR3 extends over 15 amino acids. CDR3 sequence reads: CASSSQGSSSYEQYF. In DNA, the CDR3 is TGTGCCAGTAGTTCCCAGGGCAGTAGCTCCTACGAGCAGTACTTC.

The CDR3 loop reads CAIQRREGGNTIYF. The CDR3 DNA reads as TGTGCCATCCAGAGGAGGGAAGGTGGAAACACCATATATTTT. The chain employs TRBV28 and TRBJ1-3; D remains unclear. V gave up 10 bases and J gave up 3 bases, with 16 bases separating them. In germline, CDR1 is MDHEN, CDR2 SYDVKM. The CDR3 runs 14 residues.

To note about this clone: This CDR3 is also generated by other DNA sequences in the sample. V gene TRBV5-1 combines with J gene TRBJ2-5; 8 nucleotides agree with TRBD1. Losses at the gene ends were 6 bases for V and 2 bases for J; bases not matched to a gene: 3. The germline V gene has CDR1 SGHRS and CDR2 YFSETQ. The CDR3 contains 13 residues. CDR3 in amino acids: CASIGQGQETQYF. The CDR3 DNA reads TGCGCCAGCATAGGACAGGGTCAAGAGACCCAGTACTTC.

V and J are TRBV29-1 and TRBJ1-4, with D perhaps TRBD1 (5 bases). Between the trimmed V and J ends, which lost 7 bases and 5 bases, there was a span of 14 bases. CDR3 length: 13 amino acids. CDR1 is SQVTM, CDR2 ANQGSEA, per germline. CDR3 sequence reads: CSARGVLNEKLFF. In nucleotides, the CDR3 is TGCAGCGCCCGGGGGGTTCTAAATGAAAAACTGTTTTTT.

The chain uses TRBV18 and TRBJ2-5; TRBD1 might be the D (6 bases). This CDR3 contains 15 residues. Germline V CDR1 and CDR2: KGHSH, LQKENI. Trimming pared 3 bases from V and 5 bases from J, leaving 16 bases between. This CDR3 is CASSPQDSVLETQYF. CDR3 nucleotide sequence: TGTGCCAGCTCACCCCAGGACAGCGTTTTGGAGACCCAGTACTTC.

The rearrangement uses TRBV9 and TRBJ2-1; D perhaps matches TRBD2 (7 bases). Deletions cut 0 bases from V and 5 bases from J, with 15 bases between. The CDR3 consists of 16 residues. Germline CDR1 reads SGDLS; CDR2 reads YYNGEE. CDR3: CASSVALRGANNEQFF. The DNA of the CDR3 is TGTGCCAGCAGCGTAGCTCTTCGGGGGGCGAACAATGAGCAGTTCTTC.